This T cell receptor (beta chain) was found in a study of OX40 agonist ivuxolimab in advanced cancers. The study's findings and limits: The mean number of expanded clones was higher in CD8+ T cells than in CD4+.

This CDR3 is built from 17 residues. Only in-frame clones appear in the TCRdb table, and some are missing; sequencing was by immunoSEQ multiplex PCR. The sample records around 60,000 clones, 84% being singletons. Concerning this clone: Its antigen is as yet unknown.

This TCR derives from an adult with an advanced solid tumor such as melanoma, head and neck, liver or kidney cancer. Sequenced here: CD4+ or CD8+ T cells sorted from blood, sampled in a trial of the OX40 agonist ivuxolimab. This chain links TRBV21-1 with TRBJ2-3; the tabulated D call, TRBD2, remains unverified against the DNA. TRBV21-1 has pseudogene status. The CDR3 sequence: CASSKSLRGGTTDTQYF. Here the CDR3 DNA reads TGTGCCAGCAGCAAATCCCTTCGCGGAGGAACCACAGATACGCAGTATTTT.